This TCR beta chain was retrieved from a study of CD8+ T cells in alopecia areata. Study summary: Patients in the study were on tofacitinib for 6 to 18 months, then off it for 6 months.

After isolation, RNA underwent reverse transcription to generate cDNA as the sequencing template. Sequencing was performed with immunoSEQ multiplex PCR; in TCRdb, only in-frame clones are kept and a portion is missing. The table has approximately 190,000 clones, about 62% seen once. The CDR3 loop spans 11 amino acids. Germline V gives CDR1 DFQATT, CDR2 SNEGSKA (reference sequence). Trimming at V came to 6 bases and at J to 8 bases, leaving 4 bases not matched to a gene. The treatment is: oral pan-JAK inhibitor, 5-10 mg twice daily. The sample in question was CD4+ T cells sorted from blood, obtained at week 24, from a patient treated with tofacitinib. This sequence was found in a human donor with alopecia areata. V gene TRBV20-1 combines with J gene TRBJ2-1, with 7 positions matching TRBD1. Here the CDR3 DNA reads TGCAGTGCAACCGGGACAGATGAGCAGTTCTTC. Translating gives CSATGTDEQFF.